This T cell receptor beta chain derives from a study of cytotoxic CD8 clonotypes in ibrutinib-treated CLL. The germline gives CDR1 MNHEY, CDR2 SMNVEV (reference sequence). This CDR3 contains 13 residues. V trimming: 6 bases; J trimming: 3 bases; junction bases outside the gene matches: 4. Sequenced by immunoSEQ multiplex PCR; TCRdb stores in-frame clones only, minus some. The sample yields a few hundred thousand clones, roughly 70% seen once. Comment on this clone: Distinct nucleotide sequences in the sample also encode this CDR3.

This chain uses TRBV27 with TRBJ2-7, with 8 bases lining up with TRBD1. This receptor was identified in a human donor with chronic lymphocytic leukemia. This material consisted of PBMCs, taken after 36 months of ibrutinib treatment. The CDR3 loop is CASSPGQGYEQYF. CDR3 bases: TGTGCCAGCAGCCCCGGACAGGGCTACGAGCAGTACTTC.